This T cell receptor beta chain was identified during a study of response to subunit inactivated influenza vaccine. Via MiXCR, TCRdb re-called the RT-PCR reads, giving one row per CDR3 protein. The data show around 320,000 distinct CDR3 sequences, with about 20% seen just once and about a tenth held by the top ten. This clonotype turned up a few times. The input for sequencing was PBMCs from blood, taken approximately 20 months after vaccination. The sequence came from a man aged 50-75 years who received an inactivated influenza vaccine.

DNA of the CDR3: TGTGCCACCAGCCGGAGCGGGGGATCCTACGAGCAGTACTTC. Protein sequence: CATSRSGGSYEQYF. The V gene is TRBV15, the J gene TRBJ2-7; 8 bases line up with TRBD2. After removal of 5 bases from V and 1 base from J, the junction contained 4 bases not matched to a gene. The germline V gene encodes CDR1 LNHNV and CDR2 YYDKDF (reference sequence). The CDR3 loop spans 14 amino acids.